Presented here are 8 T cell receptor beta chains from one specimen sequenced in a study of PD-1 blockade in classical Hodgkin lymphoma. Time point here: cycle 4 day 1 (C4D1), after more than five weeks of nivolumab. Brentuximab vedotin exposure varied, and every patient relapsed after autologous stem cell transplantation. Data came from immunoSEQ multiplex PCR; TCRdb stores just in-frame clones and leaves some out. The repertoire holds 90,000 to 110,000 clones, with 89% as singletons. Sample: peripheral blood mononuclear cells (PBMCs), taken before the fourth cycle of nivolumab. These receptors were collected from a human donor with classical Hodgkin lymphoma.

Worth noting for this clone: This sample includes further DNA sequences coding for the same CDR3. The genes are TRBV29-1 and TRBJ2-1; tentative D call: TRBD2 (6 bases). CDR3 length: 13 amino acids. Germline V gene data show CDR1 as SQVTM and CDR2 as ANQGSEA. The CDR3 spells CSGGGGEGNEQFF. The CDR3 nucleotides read TGCAGTGGGGGTGGAGGGGAAGGCAATGAGCAGTTCTTC.

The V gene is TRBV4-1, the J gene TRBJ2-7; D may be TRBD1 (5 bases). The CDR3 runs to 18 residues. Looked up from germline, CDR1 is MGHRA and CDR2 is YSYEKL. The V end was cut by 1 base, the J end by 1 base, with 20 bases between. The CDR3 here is CASSQVGQGSSSSYEQYF. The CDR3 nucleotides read TGCGCCAGCAGCCAAGTCGGGCAGGGATCTTCTTCATCCTACGAGCAGTACTTC.

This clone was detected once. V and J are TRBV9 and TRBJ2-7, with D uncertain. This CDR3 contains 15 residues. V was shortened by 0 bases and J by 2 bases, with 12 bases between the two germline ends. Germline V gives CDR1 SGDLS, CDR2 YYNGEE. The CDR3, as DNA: TGTGCCAGCAGCGTAGTCACGGCCCCCGCCTACGAGCAGTACTTC. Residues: CASSVVTAPAYEQYF.

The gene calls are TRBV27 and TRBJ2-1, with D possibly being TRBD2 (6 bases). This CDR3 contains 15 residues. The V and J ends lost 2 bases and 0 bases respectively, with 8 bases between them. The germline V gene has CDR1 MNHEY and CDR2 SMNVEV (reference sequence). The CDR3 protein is CASSLGGSSYNEQFF. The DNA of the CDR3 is TGTGCCAGCAGTTTAGGGGGGAGCTCCTACAATGAGCAGTTCTTC.

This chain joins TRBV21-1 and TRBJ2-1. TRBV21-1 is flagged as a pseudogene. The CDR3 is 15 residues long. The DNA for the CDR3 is TGTGCCAGCAGCAAACAGAAACTCTCCTACAATGAGCAGTTCTTC. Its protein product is CASSKQKLSYNEQFF.

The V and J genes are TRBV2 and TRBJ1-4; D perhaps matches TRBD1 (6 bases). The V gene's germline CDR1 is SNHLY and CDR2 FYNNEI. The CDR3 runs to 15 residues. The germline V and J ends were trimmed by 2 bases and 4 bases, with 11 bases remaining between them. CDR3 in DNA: TGTGCCAGCAGTGAAAGGACAGCCCTTAATGAAAAACTGTTTTTT. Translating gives CASSERTALNEKLFF.

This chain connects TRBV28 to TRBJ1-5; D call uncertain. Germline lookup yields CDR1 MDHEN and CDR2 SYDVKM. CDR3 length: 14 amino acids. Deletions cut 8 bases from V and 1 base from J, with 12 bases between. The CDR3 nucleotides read TGTGCCAGCCTTCGGTGGGGAAGCAATCAGCCCCAGCATTTT. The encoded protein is CASLRWGSNQPQHF.

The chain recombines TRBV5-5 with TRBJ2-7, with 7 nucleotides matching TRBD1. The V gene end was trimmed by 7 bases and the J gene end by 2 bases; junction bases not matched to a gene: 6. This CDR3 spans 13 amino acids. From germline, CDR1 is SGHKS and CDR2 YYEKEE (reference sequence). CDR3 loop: CASGGQATYEQYF. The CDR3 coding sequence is TGTGCCAGCGGAGGACAGGCCACCTACGAGCAGTACTTC.